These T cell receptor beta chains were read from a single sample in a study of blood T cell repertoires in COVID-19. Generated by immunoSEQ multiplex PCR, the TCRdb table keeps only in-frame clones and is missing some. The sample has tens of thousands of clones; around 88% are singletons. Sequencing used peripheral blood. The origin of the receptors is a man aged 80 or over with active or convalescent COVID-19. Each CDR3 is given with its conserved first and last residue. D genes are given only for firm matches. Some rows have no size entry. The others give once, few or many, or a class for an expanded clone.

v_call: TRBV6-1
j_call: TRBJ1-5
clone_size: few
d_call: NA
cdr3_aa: CASSEGPYSNQPQHF
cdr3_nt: TGTGCCAGCAGTGAAGGGCCTTACAGCAATCAGCCCCAGCATTTT

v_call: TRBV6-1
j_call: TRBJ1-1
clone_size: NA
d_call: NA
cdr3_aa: CASSEAAGVTEAFF
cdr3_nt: TGTGCCAGCAGTGAAGCGGCAGGGGTCACTGAAGCTTTCTTT

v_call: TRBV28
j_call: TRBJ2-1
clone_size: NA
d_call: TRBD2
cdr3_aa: CASILAGGYNEQFF
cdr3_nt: TGTGCCAGCATACTAGCGGGGGGATACAATGAGCAGTTCTTC

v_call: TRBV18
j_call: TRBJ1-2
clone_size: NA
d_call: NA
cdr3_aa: CASSLDRNDDGYTF
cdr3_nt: TGTGCCAGCTCCCTCGACAGGAATGATGATGGCTACACCTTC

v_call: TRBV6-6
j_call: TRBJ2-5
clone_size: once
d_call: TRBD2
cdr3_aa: CASSRAGVDETQYF
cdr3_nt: TGTGCCAGCAGCAGGGCGGGAGTGGATGAGACCCAGTACTTC

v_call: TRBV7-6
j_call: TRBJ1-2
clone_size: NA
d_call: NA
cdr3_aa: CASSLGTSNYGYTF
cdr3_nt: TGTGCCAGCAGCTTGGGGACATCGAACTATGGCTACACCTTC

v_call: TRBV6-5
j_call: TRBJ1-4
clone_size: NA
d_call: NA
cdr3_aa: CASSYSQNEKLFF
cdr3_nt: TGTGCCAGCAGTTACTCGCAGAATGAAAAACTGTTTTTT

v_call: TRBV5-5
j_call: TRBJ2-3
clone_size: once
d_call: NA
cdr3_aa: CAAARGSSTDTQYF
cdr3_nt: TGTGCCGCCGCCCGGGGTTCTAGCACAGATACGCAGTATTTT

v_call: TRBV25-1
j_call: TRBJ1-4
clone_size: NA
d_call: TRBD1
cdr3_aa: CASSDRYRGRIGEKLFF
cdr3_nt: TGTGCCAGCAGTGATCGATACAGGGGGCGCATCGGCGAAAAACTGTTTTTT

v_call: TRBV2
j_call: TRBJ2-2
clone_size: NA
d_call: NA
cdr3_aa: CASSELAGYTGELFF
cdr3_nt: TGTGCCAGCAGTGAACTTGCGGGGTACACCGGGGAGCTGTTTTTT

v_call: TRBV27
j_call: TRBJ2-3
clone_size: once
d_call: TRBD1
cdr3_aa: CASSRTGNTDTQYF
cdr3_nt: TGTGCCAGCAGTCGGACAGGGAACACAGATACGCAGTATTTT

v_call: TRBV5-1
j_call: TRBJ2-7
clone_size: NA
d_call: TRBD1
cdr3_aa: CASSLGTGSSYEQYF
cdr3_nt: TGCGCCAGCAGCCTCGGGACAGGGAGCTCCTACGAGCAGTACTTC

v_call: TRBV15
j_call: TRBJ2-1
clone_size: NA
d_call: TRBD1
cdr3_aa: CATSREGQSSSYNEQFF
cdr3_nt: TGTGCCACCAGCAGAGAGGGACAGTCAAGCTCCTACAATGAGCAGTTCTTC

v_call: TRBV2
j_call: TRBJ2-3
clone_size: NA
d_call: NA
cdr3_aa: CASSKGAGGTDTQYF
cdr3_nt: TGTGCCAGCAGTAAAGGGGCAGGGGGCACAGATACGCAGTATTTT

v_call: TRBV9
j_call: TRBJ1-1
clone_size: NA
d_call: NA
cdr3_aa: CASSVVSGRAEAFF
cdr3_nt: TGTGCCAGCAGCGTAGTCTCGGGAAGAGCTGAAGCTTTCTTT

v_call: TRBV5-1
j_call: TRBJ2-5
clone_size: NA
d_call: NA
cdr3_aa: CASSLVEGEETQYF
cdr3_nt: TGCGCCAGCAGCTTGGTCGAGGGGGAAGAGACCCAGTACTTC

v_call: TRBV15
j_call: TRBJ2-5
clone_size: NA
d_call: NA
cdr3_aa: CATSSRDGETQYF
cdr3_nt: TGTGCCACCAGCTCCCGAGACGGGGAGACCCAGTACTTC

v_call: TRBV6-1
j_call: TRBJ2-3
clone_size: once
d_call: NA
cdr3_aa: CASSENRENTDTQYF
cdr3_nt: TGTGCCAGCAGTGAAAACAGGGAGAACACAGATACGCAGTATTTT

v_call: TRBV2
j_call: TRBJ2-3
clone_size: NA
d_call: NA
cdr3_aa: CASKRGTSTDTQYF
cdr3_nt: TGTGCCAGCAAAAGGGGCACTAGCACAGATACGCAGTATTTT

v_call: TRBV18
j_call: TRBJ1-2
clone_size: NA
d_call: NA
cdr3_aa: CASSLAGDSGGANYGYTF
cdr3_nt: TGTGCCAGCTCCCTCGCGGGGGACTCAGGCGGGGCTAACTATGGCTACACCTTC

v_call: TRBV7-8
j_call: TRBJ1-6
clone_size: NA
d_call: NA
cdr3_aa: CASSPLGGYNSPLHF
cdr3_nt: TGTGCCAGCAGCCCCCTAGGGGGCTATAATTCACCCCTCCACTTT

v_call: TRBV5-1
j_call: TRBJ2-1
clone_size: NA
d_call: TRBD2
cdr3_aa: CASSLAGGLYNEQFF
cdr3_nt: TGCGCCAGCAGCTTAGCGGGGGGGCTCTACAATGAGCAGTTCTTC

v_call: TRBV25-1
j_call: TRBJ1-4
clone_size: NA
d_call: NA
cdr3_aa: CASSDMDRLNEKLFF
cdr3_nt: TGTGCCAGCAGTGACATGGACAGACTGAATGAAAAACTGTTTTTT

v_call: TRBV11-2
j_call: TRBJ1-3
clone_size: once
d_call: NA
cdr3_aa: CASSTLAWATGNTIYF
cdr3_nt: TGTGCCAGCAGCACCCTGGCCTGGGCTACTGGAAACACCATATATTTT

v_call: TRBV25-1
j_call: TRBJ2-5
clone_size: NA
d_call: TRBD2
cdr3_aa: CASSESSGRGPGTQYF
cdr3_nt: TGTGCCAGCAGTGAATCTAGCGGGAGGGGGCCGGGGACCCAGTACTTC

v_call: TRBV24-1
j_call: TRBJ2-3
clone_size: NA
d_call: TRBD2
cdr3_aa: CATSVKAGSTDTQYF
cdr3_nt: TGTGCCACCAGTGTCAAAGCGGGGAGCACAGATACGCAGTATTTT

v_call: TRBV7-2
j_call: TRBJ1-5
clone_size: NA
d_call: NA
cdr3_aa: CATSDRVNQPQHF
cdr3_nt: TGTGCCACCTCGGACAGAGTCAATCAGCCCCAGCATTTT

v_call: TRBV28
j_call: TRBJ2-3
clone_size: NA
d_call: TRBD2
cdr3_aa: CASSPWTSGRVTDTQYF
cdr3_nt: TGTGCCAGCAGCCCATGGACTAGCGGGAGGGTCACAGATACGCAGTATTTT

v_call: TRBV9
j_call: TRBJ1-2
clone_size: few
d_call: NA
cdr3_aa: CASSAQVHGYTF
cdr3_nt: TGTGCCAGCAGCGCCCAGGTTCATGGCTACACCTTC

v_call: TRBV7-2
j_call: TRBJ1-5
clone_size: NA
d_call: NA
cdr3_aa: CASSNRGGPANQPQHF
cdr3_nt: TGTGCCAGCAGCAACCGGGGGGGCCCTGCGAATCAGCCCCAGCATTTT

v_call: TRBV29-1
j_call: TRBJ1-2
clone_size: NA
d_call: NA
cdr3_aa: CRAGSFYGYTF
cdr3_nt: TGCAGGGCAGGAAGCTTCTATGGCTACACCTTC

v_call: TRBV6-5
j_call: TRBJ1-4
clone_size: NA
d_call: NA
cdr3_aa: CASRSANEKLFF
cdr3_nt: TGTGCCAGCAGGTCAGCGAATGAAAAACTGTTTTTT

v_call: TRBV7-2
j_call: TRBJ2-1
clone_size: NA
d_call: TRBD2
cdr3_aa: CASSLALGLAAYNEQFF
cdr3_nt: TGTGCCAGCAGCTTAGCCCTGGGACTAGCGGCCTACAATGAGCAGTTCTTC

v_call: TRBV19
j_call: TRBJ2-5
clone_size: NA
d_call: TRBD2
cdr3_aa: CASSIGGTSGDQETQYF
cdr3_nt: TGTGCCAGTAGTATAGGAGGGACTAGCGGGGACCAAGAGACCCAGTACTTC

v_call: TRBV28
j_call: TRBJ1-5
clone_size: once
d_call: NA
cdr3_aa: CASSSWGGRNQPQHF
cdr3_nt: TGTGCCAGCAGCTCCTGGGGGGGGCGCAATCAGCCCCAGCATTTT

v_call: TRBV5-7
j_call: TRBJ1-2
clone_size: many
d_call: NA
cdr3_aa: CASSLRGSGSELYGYTF
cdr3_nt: TGTGCCAGCAGCTTGCGGGGGTCAGGATCAGAACTCTATGGCTACACCTTC

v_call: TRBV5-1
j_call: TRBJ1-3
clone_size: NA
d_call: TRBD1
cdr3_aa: CASSSTGTGGSGNTIYF
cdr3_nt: TGCGCCAGCAGCTCGACCGGGACAGGGGGCTCTGGAAACACCATATATTTT

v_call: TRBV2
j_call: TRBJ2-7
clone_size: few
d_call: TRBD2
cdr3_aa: CASSVTSGGAIQYF
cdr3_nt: TGTGCCAGCAGTGTCACTAGCGGGGGAGCCATCCAGTACTTC

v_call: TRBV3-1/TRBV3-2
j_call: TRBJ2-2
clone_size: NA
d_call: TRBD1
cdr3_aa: CASSPGTGRNTGELFF
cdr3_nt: TGTGCCAGCAGCCCCGGGACAGGGAGGAACACCGGGGAGCTGTTTTTT

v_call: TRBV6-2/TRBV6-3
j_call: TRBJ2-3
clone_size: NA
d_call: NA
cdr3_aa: CASSLAATQYF
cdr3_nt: TGTGCCAGCAGTTTAGCTGCCACGCAGTATTTT

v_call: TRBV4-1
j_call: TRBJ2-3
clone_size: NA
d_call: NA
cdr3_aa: CASRSGGGGTDTQYF
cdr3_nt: TGCGCCAGCAGGTCAGGTGGAGGAGGCACAGATACGCAGTATTTT

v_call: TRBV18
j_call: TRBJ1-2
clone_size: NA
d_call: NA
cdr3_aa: CASSPQPQGGYTF
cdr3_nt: TGTGCCAGCTCACCGCAGCCTCAGGGGGGCTACACCTTC

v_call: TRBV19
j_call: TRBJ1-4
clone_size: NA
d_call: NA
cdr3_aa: CASSILGANEKLFF
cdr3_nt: TGTGCCAGTAGTATCCTGGGAGCTAATGAAAAACTGTTTTTT

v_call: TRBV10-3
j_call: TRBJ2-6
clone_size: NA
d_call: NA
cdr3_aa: CAISHGVNSGANVLTF
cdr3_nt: TGTGCCATCAGTCACGGTGTTAACTCTGGGGCCAACGTCCTGACTTTC

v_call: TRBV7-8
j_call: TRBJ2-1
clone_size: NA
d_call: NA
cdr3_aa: CASSLFPGLLYNEQFF
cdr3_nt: TGTGCCAGCAGCTTATTCCCGGGACTTCTCTACAATGAGCAGTTCTTC

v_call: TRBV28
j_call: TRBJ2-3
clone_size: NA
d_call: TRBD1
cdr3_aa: CASSSPGQAPGTQYF
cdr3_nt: TGTGCCAGCAGTAGCCCGGGACAGGCCCCGGGTACGCAGTATTTT

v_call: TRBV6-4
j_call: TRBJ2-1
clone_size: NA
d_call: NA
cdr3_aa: CASRDGTQGNEQFF
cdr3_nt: TGTGCCAGCAGGGACGGGACTCAAGGCAATGAGCAGTTCTTC

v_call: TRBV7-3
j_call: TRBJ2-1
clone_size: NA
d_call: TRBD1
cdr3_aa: CASSLGDRVSYNEQFF
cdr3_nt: TGTGCCAGCAGCTTAGGGGACAGGGTTTCCTACAATGAGCAGTTCTTC

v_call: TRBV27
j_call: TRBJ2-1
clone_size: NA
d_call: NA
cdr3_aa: CASSLDEGGAGEQFF
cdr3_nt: TGTGCCAGCAGTTTGGACGAAGGCGGGGCCGGTGAGCAGTTCTTC

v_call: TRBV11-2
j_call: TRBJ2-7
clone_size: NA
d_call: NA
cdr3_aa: CASSPGWTATYEQYF
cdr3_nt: TGTGCCAGCAGCCCAGGGTGGACAGCGACCTACGAGCAGTACTTC

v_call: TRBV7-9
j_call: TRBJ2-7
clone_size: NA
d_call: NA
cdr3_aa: CASSLDPRYEQYF
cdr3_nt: TGTGCCAGCAGCTTAGACCCGCGGTACGAGCAGTACTTC

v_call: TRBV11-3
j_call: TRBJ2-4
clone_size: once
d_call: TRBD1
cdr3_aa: CASSPGQGGKNIQYF
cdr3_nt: TGTGCCAGCAGCCCAGGACAGGGGGGGAAAAACATTCAGTACTTC

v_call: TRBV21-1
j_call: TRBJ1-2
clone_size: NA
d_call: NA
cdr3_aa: CASSTASRDSRFYGYTF
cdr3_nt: TGTGCCAGCAGCACCGCCAGCCGGGACAGTCGGTTCTATGGCTACACCTTC

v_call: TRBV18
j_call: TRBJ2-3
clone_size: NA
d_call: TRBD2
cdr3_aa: CASSPIVTSGTDTQYF
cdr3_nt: TGTGCCAGCTCACCAATCGTGACTAGCGGTACAGATACGCAGTATTTT